This T cell receptor (beta chain) was captured by sequencing in a study of blood T cell repertoires in COVID-19. Across the whole study: Specimens from acute and convalescent COVID-19 originated in the United States, Italy and Spain. PBMCs, B-cell-depleted T cells, or T cells provided the cDNA or gDNA that made up the material.

Per germline, CDR1 GTSNPN and CDR2 SVGIG (reference sequence). The length of the CDR3 is 13 residues. The junction had 6 bases not matched to a gene; V was cut back by 2 bases and J by 8 bases. This clone was counted a single time. As handled by the study authors: Amplification from reference gene primers served as the basis for estimated nucleated cell counts. Profiled with immunoSEQ multiplex PCR; TCRdb holds only in-frame clones, not every one. D and trimming come from the DNA, and the V and J calls and clone size come from that table. The data contain some 170,000 clones, 75% to 90% of them singletons.

The V and J genes are TRBV30 and TRBJ1-3, with TRBD1 identical over 7 bases. Material: peripheral blood. The TCR sequence derives from a woman older than 75 with active or convalescent COVID-19. The CDR3 DNA follows: TGTGCCTGGAGTAAACAGGGGTCGGACACCATATATTTT. This translates into CAWSKQGSDTIYF.